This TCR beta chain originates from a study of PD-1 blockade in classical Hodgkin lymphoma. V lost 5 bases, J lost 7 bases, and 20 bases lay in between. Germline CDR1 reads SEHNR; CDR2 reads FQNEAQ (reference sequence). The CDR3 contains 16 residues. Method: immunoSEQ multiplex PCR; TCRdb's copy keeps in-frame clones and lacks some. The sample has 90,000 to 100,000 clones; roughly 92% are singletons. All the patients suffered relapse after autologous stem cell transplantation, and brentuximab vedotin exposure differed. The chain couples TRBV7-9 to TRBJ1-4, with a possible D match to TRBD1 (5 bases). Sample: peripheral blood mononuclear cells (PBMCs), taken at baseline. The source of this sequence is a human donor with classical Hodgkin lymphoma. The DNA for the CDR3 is TGTGCCAGCAGCACCTTTAACAGGTTTACGAGTGAAAAACTGTTTTTT. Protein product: CASSTFNRFTSEKLFF.